The present entry profiles one T cell receptor beta chain with its context. Its specific antigen is unknown. Base qualities are missing; no much larger clone stands one base away. The CDR3, from cysteine to phenylalanine, totals 15 residues. Only the CDR3 portion is preserved as DNA: 45 bases, with reading frame beginning at the first base. The germline V gene (reference sequence) specifies LGHDT as CDR1 and YNNKEL as CDR2. V loses 4 bases at its end and J loses 5 bases; junction bases beyond the gene matches: 9. Reads for this sample came from an Illumina NovaSeq 6000. TCRalpha and TCRbeta cDNA libraries were constructed by 5'RACE with constant-segment primers, with sample barcodes and unique molecular identifiers being introduced. Trizol reagent was used to extract RNA from every sample. Amplification of the libraries took two PCR steps, and the second step added a second sample barcode plus Illumina TruSeq adapters. Sequencing of the libraries was done on an Illumina NovaSeq, producing 2 x 150 bp paired-end reads. The authors' analysis ran thus. Reads were demultiplexed and collapsed into UMI-guided consensus sequences with migec v1.2.7. Using mixcr v2.1.11, UMI consensuses were aligned to TRA and TRB V and J templates and then assembled into clonotypes. A clonotype was counted as expanded or contracted only if both edgeR and NoisET called the change significant, with noise models trained on biological replicates. For edgeR calls, a false discovery rate-adjusted p below 0.01 and a log2 fold-change threshold of 1 were applied. As an exploratory analysis of dynamics, max-normalized trajectories of the 1000 most abundant clonotypes were examined by PCA with hierarchical clustering. Separately sequenced CD4+ and CD8+ repertoires were used to assign the CD4 or CD8 phenotype of responding clones. TCRdb ran its own pipeline on the public reads, namely fastp trimming at Q25 and MiXCR clone calling, and kept in-frame beta chains. Rows are unified per CDR3 protein, each entry keeping the most common DNA and genes. These V and J calls derive from TCRdb rather than the authors' analysis. The sample contains approximately 240,000 distinct CDR3 sequences, roughly 15% of them found a single time. Roughly 3.6% of the sample lies in the top ten.

The data derive from a study of T-cell memory formation after mild COVID-19 (dated by TCRdb to about 2021). About the investigation overall: Most TCR sequence clusters were specific to one of the two donors. T-cell clones expanding and contracting after mild COVID-19 in two donors were tracked by longitudinal TCRalpha and TCRbeta repertoire sequencing. The cohort comprised two young, previously healthy adult volunteers, one female and one male. Here is what the overall study found, with its caveats: Only two mild cases were covered in the study, and larger cohorts including severe cases with pre-infection samples were considered necessary. Some responding clones were found in pre-infection memory, which suggests that pre-existing cross-reactive memory T cells took part in the SARS-CoV-2 response. Clones contracting from day 15 to 85 had balanced CD4/CD8 phenotypes, while a second wave expanding from day 15 to 37 was biased towards CD4+. Whether the second-wave clones peaking on day 37 were SARS-CoV-2 specific was not confirmed. Contracting CD4+ clones appeared mostly in the CM and EM memory subsets, whereas CD8+ clones were enriched in EMRA.

PBMCs were isolated by Ficoll-Paque density gradient centrifugation. Recombination connected TRBV3-1 to TRBJ2-3; the central 7 bases match TRBD1. The specimen was PBMCs or a T cell subset sorted from them (not recorded which). The origin of this receptor is a young man who had mild COVID-19 (a few samples of this study predate the infection). The sample titles of this study are shuffled in the database, so cell type and time point are left out; the donor was told from shared clones. CDR3 reads: CASSPQGQFGDTQYF. In nucleotides, the sequence is TGTGCCAGCAGCCCCCAGGGACAGTTTGGAGATACGCAGTATTTT.